A single sample is the source of the 28 T cell receptor beta chains below, sequenced in a study of shared clonotypes between healthy human individuals (dated by TCRdb to 2018 to 2020). Libraries were built with the immunoSEQ multiplex PCR assay. TCRdb holds this immuneACCESS table with in-frame rearrangements only. Some clones are missing; in checked studies, unresolved V genes explain under half, and the rest has no known cause. The sample table holds hundreds of thousands of clones, of which roughly 70% were seen once. In total, the top ten clones hold under 13% of the sample. The sequenced sample consisted of memory CD4+ T cells sorted from blood. Read against the paper, the sample's cell subset or site label means: CD45RA-negative fraction. Receptor source: a man under 40 in good health.

This clone has only one observation. The rearrangement uses TRBV18 and TRBJ1-2; D not resolved. V dropped 2 bases and J dropped 8 bases, with 15 bases sitting between them. The CDR3 consists of 14 residues. Germline loops: CDR1 KGHSH, CDR2 LQKENI. Here the CDR3 reads CASSPEGTYWGYTF. Here the CDR3 DNA reads TGTGCCAGCTCACCAGAAGGCACCTACTGGGGCTACACCTTC.

Comments on this clone: Other DNA sequences within the sample encode an identical CDR3. J is TRBJ1-5 and V is TRBV7-8; D unclear. V gave up 0 bases and J gave up 5 bases, with 5 bases separating them. This CDR3 has 13 residues. Germline loops: CDR1 SGHVS, CDR2 FQNEAQ. CDR3 region: CASSLAGDQPQHF. CDR3 in DNA: TGTGCCAGCAGCTTAGCTGGTGATCAGCCCCAGCATTTT.

The chain is built from TRBV11-2 and TRBJ1-1; D is uncertain. Germline values: CDR1 SGHAT, CDR2 FQNNGV. Trimming cost V 5 bases and J 8 bases, with 12 bases left between them. This CDR3 has 12 residues. CDR3 nucleotides: TGTGCCAGCAGCCCAGAGACAATCGAAGCTTTCTTT. Translated, it gives CASSPETIEAFF.

The chain has TRBV13 and TRBJ2-5; D perhaps matches TRBD1 (6 bases). There are 14 residues in the CDR3. The germline V gene has CDR1 PRHDT and CDR2 FYEKMQ (reference sequence). V was trimmed by 4 bases and J by 5 bases, leaving 14 bases between them. DNA of the CDR3: TGTGCCAGCAGCTCGTCCCGGGACATGGAGACCCAGTACTTC. Protein sequence: CASSSSRDMETQYF.

This clone was found once. The genes are TRBV7-9 and TRBJ2-1, with 8 bases matching TRBD1. J lost 2 bases, V lost 1 base, and 1 base had no gene match. CDR1 is SEHNR and CDR2 is FQNEAQ in the germline V gene (reference sequence). The CDR3 sequence is 15 residues long. The CDR3 DNA is TGTGCCAGCAGCTTAGTGGGACAGGCCTACAATGAGCAGTTCTTC. This translates into CASSLVGQAYNEQFF.

This clone was detected only once. The chain is built from TRBV9 and TRBJ2-1, with TRBD2 matching over 7 bases. Trimming cost V 0 bases and J 9 bases; bases outside gene matches: 9. The CDR3 covers 15 residues. CDR1 is SGDLS and CDR2 is YYNGEE in the germline V gene. The CDR3 loop reads CASSVEMGGPFEQFF. The CDR3 DNA sequence: TGTGCCAGCAGCGTAGAGATGGGAGGGCCGTTTGAGCAGTTCTTC.

This clone has just a few counts. The chain joins TRBV10-3 to TRBJ2-2; D is ambiguous. V lost 2 bases and J 7 bases, leaving 8 bases between the germline ends. Germline V gives CDR1 ENHRY, CDR2 SYGVKD. The CDR3 has 13 residues. Here the CDR3 DNA reads TGTGCCATCAGTGAGAACGGGCACGGGGAGCTGTTTTTT. Residues: CAISENGHGELFF.

V is TRBV5-5 and J is TRBJ2-5; D might be TRBD2 (6 bases). V was trimmed by 4 bases and J by 2 bases, leaving 18 bases between them. The germline gives CDR1 SGHKS, CDR2 YYEKEE (reference sequence). The CDR3 runs to 16 residues. The CDR3, as DNA: TGTGCCAGCAGCCGCCCCCGTCCAGGACTACAAGAGACCCAGTACTTC. Translating gives CASSRPRPGLQETQYF.

Details on this clone: Within the sample, other DNA sequences also encode this same CDR3. This sequence joins TRBV7-9 and TRBJ2-7; 9 bases line up with TRBD1. The germline V gene has CDR1 SEHNR and CDR2 FQNEAQ (reference sequence). The CDR3 covers 14 residues. Germline trimming cut 3 bases from V and 3 bases from J; bases unmatched to any gene: 3. Written as DNA, the CDR3 is TGTGCCAGCAGCTTGGGACAGGGTCTCTACGAGCAGTACTTC. This gives the protein CASSLGQGLYEQYF.

The V and J genes are TRBV23-1 and TRBJ2-3, with D perhaps being TRBD1 or TRBD2 (6 bases each). TRBV23-1 counts as an open reading frame of uncertain function. The V end lost 3 bases, the J end lost 4 bases, and 17 bases lay between the germline ends. This CDR3 has 16 amino acids. The CDR3 DNA follows: TGCGCCAGCAGTCATCAGAAGCTAAGGGGGGCAGATACGCAGTATTTT. Protein product: CASSHQKLRGADTQYF.

V gene TRBV2 combines with J gene TRBJ2-2, with a possible D match to TRBD2 (6 bases). The CDR3 runs 14 residues. V dropped 6 bases and J dropped 8 bases, with 16 bases sitting between them. The germline V gene encodes CDR1 SNHLY and CDR2 FYNNEI. The CDR3 spells CASSQLAELGELFF. The CDR3 DNA follows: TGTGCCAGCAGCCAACTAGCAGAATTAGGGGAGCTGTTTTTT. The complete variable domain, with remaining parts taken from reference TRBV2 and TRBJ2-2, reads EPEVTQTPSHQVTQMGQEVILRCVPISNHLYFYWYRQILGQKVEFLVSFYNNEISEKSEIFDDQFSVERPDGSNFTLKIRSTKLEDSAMYFCASSQLAELGELFFGEGSRLTVL.

This clone was counted once. The CDR3, as DNA: TGCGCCAGCAGCCATGAAAATTCACCCCTCCACTTT. This codes for CASSHENSPLHF. The genes are TRBV5-1 and TRBJ1-6, with unresolved D. CDR1 and CDR2 (germline): SGHRS, YFSETQ. CDR3 length: 12 amino acids. Trimming removed 4 bases at V and 7 bases at J, with 6 bases between.

This chain connects TRBV19 to TRBJ2-5; possible D gene TRBD1, 6 bases. The CDR3 length is 14 residues. CDR1 is LNHDA and CDR2 is SQIVND in the germline V gene (reference sequence). Trimming removed 3 bases at V and 5 bases at J, with 13 bases between. In DNA form, the CDR3 reads TGTGCCAGTAGTATCTTCACAGGGTCGGAGACCCAGTACTTC. Its translation is CASSIFTGSETQYF. The full variable domain, with the rest looked up from reference TRBV19 and TRBJ2-5, is DGGITQSPKYLFRKEGQNVTLSCEQNLNHDAMYWYRQDPGQGLRLIYYSQIVNDFQKGDIAEGYSVSREKKESFPLTVTSAQKNPTAFYLCASSIFTGSETQYFGPGTRLLVL.

This chain uses TRBV21-1 with TRBJ2-7; the table's D call, TRBD1, was not checked against the DNA. TRBV21-1 is noted as a pseudogene. This CDR3 spans 10 amino acids. As DNA, the CDR3 is TGTGCCAGCGTCCAGTACGAGCAGTACTTC. Translation: CASVQYEQYF.

The V gene is TRBV27, the J gene TRBJ2-7, with unresolved D. V was pared by 7 bases and J by 6 bases, with 19 bases between. The germline gives CDR1 MNHEY, CDR2 SMNVEV (reference sequence). CDR3 length: 14 residues. The DNA for the CDR3 is TGTGCCAGCATGACTTATCCCAGCGCCTCCGAGCAGTACTTC. As protein: CASMTYPSASEQYF.

The V and J genes are TRBV28 and TRBJ1-4, with 7 positions matching TRBD1. This CDR3 has 14 amino acids. Germline values: CDR1 MDHEN, CDR2 SYDVKM. The trim removed 5 bases at V and 7 bases at J, leaving 7 bases unmatched. CDR3 DNA sequence: TGTGCCAGCAGTCGAACAGGGGAAGTTGAAAAACTGTTTTTT. This sequence encodes CASSRTGEVEKLFF.

The chain joins TRBV18 to TRBJ2-1; no definite D call. V was pared by 2 bases and J by 8 bases, with 10 bases between. The CDR3 spans 13 residues. Germline V CDR1 and CDR2: KGHSH, LQKENI. The CDR3 loop is CASSPSTGYEQFF. The CDR3 region has the DNA TGTGCCAGCTCACCATCGACTGGTTATGAGCAGTTCTTC. Full variable domain (missing parts from reference TRBV18 and TRBJ2-1): NAGVMQNPRHLVRRRGQEARLRCSPMKGHSHVYWYRQLPEEGLKFMVYLQKENIIDESGMPKERFSAEFPKEGPSILRIQQVVRGDSAAYFCASSPSTGYEQFFGPGTRLTVL.

For the CDR3, the DNA is TGTGCCAGCAGCCTGGGGACAGGAACCGGGGAGCTGTTTTTT. This sequence encodes CASSLGTGTGELFF. The chain recombines TRBV7-9 with TRBJ2-2, with 8 bases identical to TRBD1. There are 14 residues in the CDR3. Germline assignment: CDR1 SEHNR and CDR2 FQNEAQ (reference sequence). J was trimmed by 5 bases and V by 5 bases; bases with no gene match: 4. Combining the CDR3 with reference TRBV7-9 and TRBJ2-2 gives the whole variable domain DTGVSQNPRHKITKRGQNVTFRCDPISEHNRLYWYRQTLGQGPEFLTYFQNEAQLEKSRLLSDRFSAERPKGSFSTLEIQRTEQGDSAMYLCASSLGTGTGELFFGEGSRLTVL.

V gene TRBV11-2 combines with J gene TRBJ2-5, with D unclear. This CDR3 contains 14 residues. In germline, CDR1 is SGHAT, CDR2 FQNNGV. V was pared by 3 bases and J by 0 bases, with 8 bases between. The CDR3 reads CASSLHEYQETQYF. The CDR3 DNA follows: TGTGCCAGCAGCTTGCACGAGTACCAAGAGACCCAGTACTTC.

V gene TRBV6-6 combines with J gene TRBJ2-5; no definite D call. Trimming took off 5 bases at V and 3 bases at J, with 4 bases between the two ends. The germline V gene has CDR1 MNHNY and CDR2 SVGAGI (reference sequence). The CDR3 has 11 amino acids. CDR3 in DNA: TGTGCCAGCAGTCCAAAAGAGACCCAGTACTTC. It encodes CASSPKETQYF.

The V gene is TRBV30, the J gene TRBJ1-2; TRBD1 aligns across 9 bases. Germline trimming cut 5 bases from V and 10 bases from J; bases unmatched to any gene: 8. The CDR3 spans 12 residues. Germline V CDR1 and CDR2: GTSNPN, SVGIG (reference sequence). The CDR3 here is CAWDRDRVPYTF. The CDR3 DNA reads as TGTGCCTGGGACCGGGACAGGGTCCCCTACACCTTC.

The chain joins TRBV2 to TRBJ2-1; 15 positions agree with TRBD2. Germline V CDR1 and CDR2: SNHLY, FYNNEI. The CDR3 is 14 residues long. V was pared by 8 bases and J by 10 bases, with 6 bases of the junction left unmatched. The CDR3 sequence: CASGGLAGGVEQFF. Written as DNA, the CDR3 is TGTGCCAGCGGAGGACTAGCGGGAGGGGTAGAGCAGTTCTTC.

The J gene is TRBJ2-1, the V gene TRBV10-2; D unresolved. The length of the CDR3 is 13 residues. Germline CDR1 reads WSHSY; CDR2 reads SAAADI. The V gene lost 7 bases and the J gene lost 5 bases, with 12 bases spanning the gap. The CDR3 DNA follows: TGCGCCAGCATAAGACCTTCGGACAATGAGCAGTTCTTC. Its protein is CASIRPSDNEQFF.

The sample holds many counts of this clone. V usage is TRBV18 and J usage is TRBJ2-3; D gene unclear. The V and J ends lost 2 bases and 0 bases respectively, with 18 bases between them. The CDR3 totals 18 residues. The V gene's germline CDR1 is KGHSH and CDR2 LQKENI. CDR3 loop: CASSPGVGRWISTDTQYF. The CDR3 DNA sequence: TGTGCCAGCTCACCAGGGGTGGGCCGTTGGATTAGCACAGATACGCAGTATTTT.

CDR3 DNA sequence: TGTGCCATCAGTGAGTACGTCTCGGGGACGGATACGCAGTATTTT. Translated, it gives CAISEYVSGTDTQYF. The chain recombines TRBV10-3 with TRBJ2-3; D assignment may be TRBD1 or TRBD2 (5 bases each). Trimming removed 1 base from V and 6 bases from J, with 14 bases in between. The CDR3 is 15 residues long. Germline V gene sequence: CDR1 ENHRY, CDR2 SYGVKD.

The rearrangement uses TRBV5-1 and TRBJ1-1; weak D call: TRBD1 (6 bases). The length of the CDR3 is 14 residues. CDR1 and CDR2 from the germline V gene are SGHRS and YFSETQ. The germline V and J ends were trimmed by 0 bases and 3 bases, with 9 bases remaining between them. The CDR3 DNA follows: TGCGCCAGCAGCTTGGTGGAGGGGGACACTGAAGCTTTCTTT. This codes for CASSLVEGDTEAFF.

This chain uses TRBV30 with TRBJ1-2; 8 bases are shared with TRBD1. J was trimmed by 8 bases and V by 3 bases; bases with no gene match: 14. The CDR3 spans 15 residues. Germline V gives CDR1 GTSNPN, CDR2 SVGIG (reference sequence). Here the CDR3 DNA reads TGTGCCTGGAGCACCACCAACGACAGGGGCGAGGGCTACACCTTC. Protein: CAWSTTNDRGEGYTF.

The chain employs TRBV5-1 and TRBJ1-5; D is perhaps TRBD1 (5 bases). CDR1 is SGHRS, CDR2 YFSETQ, per germline. The CDR3 is 14 residues long. Trimming pared 0 bases from V and 3 bases from J, leaving 7 bases between. Here the CDR3 reads CASSLGGTNQPQHF. CDR3 coding DNA: TGCGCCAGCAGCTTGGGGGGGACCAATCAGCCCCAGCATTTT.